This TCR beta chain was obtained from a study of T cell responses to AZD1222 COVID-19 vaccine listed by TCRdb under 2021. In the study overall: Because spike-specific TCR depth and breadth did not differ between the two schedules, AZD1222 recipients who got a second dose at roughly 4 weeks were pooled with those who got a second dose at roughly 12 weeks. TCR sequencing was performed for roughly 250 trial participants, of whom around 210 were given two doses of AZD1222 and approximately 25 were given two doses of MenACWY control vaccine. Enrollment into the trials was organized by age into subgroups of 18-55, 56-69 and 70-plus years, and those subgroups contained roughly 150, 30 and 60 TCR-sequenced participants, respectively.

Trimming removed 0 bases from V and 0 bases from J, leaving 17 bases between the germline ends. From a lookup of the germline V gene, CDR1 and CDR2 are ENHRY and SYGVKD. The CDR3 numbers 19 residues from cysteine through phenylalanine. Here the CDR3 DNA is all that survives: 57 bases in frame from base 1. The CDR3 regions of human TCRbeta chains were subjected to immunosequencing. For the original study's pipeline: Repertoire TCRs were checked for matches against a reference library of SARS-CoV-2-specific TCRs that had been generated using the MIRA antigen-specificity platform. Breadth meant the fraction of unique TCRs that were SARS-CoV-2-associated, whereas depth meant the fraction of total T cells that were SARS-CoV-2-associated. Using the MIRA data, every spike-specific TCR was mapped to the spike region that the TCR reacted to and assigned to either a CD4 or a CD8 class. Log10-transformed breadth and depth values were compared by one-way ANOVA with Sidak's multiple comparisons tests. TCRdb retrieved this table from immuneACCESS and kept in-frame rearrangements only. Not all clones are present; in checked studies, unresolved V genes account for under half, and no reason is known for the remainder. V, J and clone size are those of that table, while D and trimming were read from the DNA. Present in this sample are 100,000 to 150,000 clones, about 87% of which were seen just once. 10% of the sample is in the top ten clones.

Read against the paper, the sample's time point label means: baseline before first vaccination. The vaccinee samples were drawn from two UK trials, COV001 and COV002, one of which was a single-blind randomized controlled phase 2/3 trial testing AZD1222 (ChAdOx1 nCoV-19) in healthy adults. For TCRbeta chain sequencing, PBMC samples from trial participants were taken at day 0 and at day 28 after the second dose. Details on this clone: The target of this receptor is not known. No base qualities exist here, and no much larger clone lies one base off it.

What the authors observed across the whole study: Vaccine-associated CD4 TCRs spanned the whole spike protein, with dominant responses in regions 160-218 and 743-854. Reportedly, almost half of the unique spike-specific TCRs recognized epitopes lying outside the regions that are mutated in the B.1.351 and B.1.1.7 variants. The 56-69-year group was small, and its depth increase did not reach significance, likely because of low power. After two AZD1222 doses, both the breadth and the depth of spike-specific TCRs were significantly higher than at day 0 and than in MenACWY recipients. Most participants were white British and females outnumbered males, and the authors suggested that clonal diversity may have been underestimated. Only five to seven AZD1222 recipients were SARS-CoV-2 seropositive at baseline, limiting conclusions about previously exposed vaccinees. Because no day 14 peak-response samples were available, the repertoires could be characterized only after the peak T cell response.

The source is an adult in good health. The receptor chain draws on TRBV10-3 and TRBJ1-4; the D gene is possibly TRBD1, with 6 bases matching. Sequences were derived from peripheral blood, sampled on day 0 of AZD1222 vaccination. The CDR3 reads CAISESISPRTATNEKLFF. The sequenced DNA: TGTGCCATCAGTGAGTCGATTAGCCCGAGGACAGCAACTAATGAAAAACTGTTTTTT.